Reported below is one TCR beta chain. This clonotype was found many times. There is no known antigen for this receptor. The sample holds no much larger clone one base away, and base qualities are not on file. V lost 1 base and J lost 3 bases; the stretch between them is 13 bases long. Its CDR3 holds 15 amino acids, cysteine through phenylalanine. Only the CDR3 DNA is retained, 45 bases long and in frame from the first base. The germline V gene encodes CDR1 SGHDN and CDR2 FVKESK. This sample was taken from a study of T cells in Graves' hyperthyroidism and ophthalmopathy (dated by TCRdb to the late 2010s). At the level of the whole study: Peripheral blood was collected at initial diagnosis, before any treatment. To identify distinguishing TCR V-J signatures, a discovery cohort of around 100 patients was used, comprising 40 to 45 with Graves' ophthalmopathy and around 60 with stable Graves' hyperthyroidism. Whether ophthalmopathy could be predicted prospectively was tested in an independent validation cohort made up of about 18 hyperthyroidism patients plus 17 patients who later progressed to ophthalmopathy. The roughly 100 discovery patients were randomly divided into training and test sets at a 7:3 ratio. In roughly six Graves' hyperthyroidism patients, the study also compared T-cell repertoires from thyroid tissue with T-cell repertoires from blood. After sampling, hyperthyroidism patients received methimazole starting at 30 mg daily, and ophthalmopathy patients received high-dose intravenous methylprednisolone. The paper reports TCR Vbeta CDR3 sequencing of fewer than 150 peripheral blood samples: under 45 ophthalmopathy, about 75 hyperthyroidism and approximately 17 progressor patients. The paper as a whole reports these results and caveats: In validation, progression to ophthalmopathy was predicted by the model with around 70% sensitivity and 72.22% specificity, a median of around 5.9 months before onset. Most expanded thyroid clonotypes (frequency above 0.001) were also found in blood, which suggests that blood repertoires may mirror thyroid immune responses. Ophthalmopathy was separated from stable hyperthyroidism by a 13 V-J signature model, with 85% to 90% sensitivity and around 81% specificity obtained in cross-validation and 80%/75% obtained in testing. Sample size was not statistically predetermined, and blinding of investigators to group allocation was not performed.

Stable Graves' hyperthyroidism was defined as no progression to ophthalmopathy during 18 months of follow-up. Hyperthyroidism patients were newly diagnosed, with disease duration under 2 months, and aged 18 to 65 years. The study excluded patients with uncontrolled infections, other autoimmune diseases, pregnancy or lactation. Diagnoses relied on clinical symptoms, serum thyroxine and TRAb, thyroid ultrasound and orbital computed tomography. PBMCs were separated from approximately 9.9 ml of fresh peripheral blood using Ficoll-Paque density gradient centrifugation. Total RNA was extracted using Trizol reagent, and RNA quality was assessed on an Agilent 2100 Bioanalyzer. The TCR beta CDR3 regions were amplified from the RNA transcripts. The first round of RT-PCR for the TCR CDR3 was performed with the HTBI primer set and the Qiagen OneStep RT-PCR kit. Libraries were constructed in a second round of multiplex PCR, after which size selection and purification were performed. Sequencing of the libraries was done on an Illumina HiSeq2000 using paired-end 100 bp reads. Per the original workflow: SOAPnuke was used to process the raw data, removing reads that contained adapters or uncalled bases, had a mean Phred below 15, or lacked an exact match to the constant primer or identifier. High-quality paired reads were merged with COPE v1.2.5, and unique nucleotide sequences were defined as clonotypes. Clonotypes were aligned to IMGT TRBV, TRBD and TRBJ reference segments using MiTCR v1.1. The analysis was restricted to V-J combinations with a frequency above 0.0001, which together covered 98% to 99.2% of the repertoires. The TCS score was defined as the ratio of F50 (clonal expansion) to E x V (chaos), calculated using BLOSUM62-based TCRdist between CDR3 peptides within each V-J. Welch's t-statistics and random forest reduced around 520 V-J features to 10 to 15, which were used in a naive Bayes classifier (R e1071). The public reads were run again by TCRdb, first through fastp at Q25 and then through MiXCR, and only productive beta chains were kept. Entries are consolidated by CDR3 protein sequence, retaining the most common genes and DNA. TCRdb's processing, not the study's, gives the V and J calls here. This sample gives some 690,000 distinct CDR3 sequences in total; roughly a sixth of them show up just once. The ten largest clones capture about a sixth of the sample.

This receptor was identified in a man aged 45-65 years with Graves' hyperthyroidism. The sequenced sample was blood. The rearranged segments are TRBV14 and TRBJ2-7, with no confident D gene call. CDR3 protein: CASSQVGRANYEQYF. The nucleotide sequence is TGTGCCAGCAGCCAAGTCGGAAGGGCCAACTACGAGCAGTACTTC. When the CDR3 is completed using the reference TRBV14 and TRBJ2-7 genes on either side, the full variable domain is EAGVTQFPSHSVIEKGQTVTLRCDPISGHDNLYWYRRVMGKEIKFLLHFVKESKQDESGMPNNRFLAERTGGTYSTLKVQPAELEDSGVYFCASSQVGRANYEQYFGPGTRLTVT.